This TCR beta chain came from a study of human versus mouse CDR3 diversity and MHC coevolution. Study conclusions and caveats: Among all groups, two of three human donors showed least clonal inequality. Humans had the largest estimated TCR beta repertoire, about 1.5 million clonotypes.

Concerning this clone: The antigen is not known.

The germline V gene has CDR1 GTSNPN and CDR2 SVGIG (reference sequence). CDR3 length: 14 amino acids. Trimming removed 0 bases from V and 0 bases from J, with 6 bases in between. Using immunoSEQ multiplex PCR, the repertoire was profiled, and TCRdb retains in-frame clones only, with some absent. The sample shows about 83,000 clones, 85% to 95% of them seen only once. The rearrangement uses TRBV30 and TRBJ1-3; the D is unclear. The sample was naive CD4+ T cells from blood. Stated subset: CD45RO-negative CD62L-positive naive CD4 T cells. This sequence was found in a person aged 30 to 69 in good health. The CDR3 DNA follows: TGTGCCTGGAGTGTACGGGGCTCTGGAAACACCATATATTTT. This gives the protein CAWSVRGSGNTIYF.